This is a list of T cell receptor beta chains from one sample in a study of T-cell reconstitution after alpha-beta-depleted transplantation in children. TCRdb recomputed calls from the PCR reads with MiXCR, one row per CDR3 protein. The sample records 170,000 or so distinct CDR3 sequences, approximately 6.8% being singletons. Sample: PBMCs from the stem cell graft donor, taken from the stem cell graft. These receptors all come from a human donor who donated a stem cell graft to a child with Wiskott-Aldrich syndrome. Both conserved end residues are part of each CDR3. A D gene is named only where the DNA matches it firmly.

J: TRBJ2-2; V: TRBV5-1; D: NA; CDR3: CASNEGVNTGELFF
J: TRBJ1-3; V: TRBV20-1; D: TRBD1; CDR3: CSASRTGAPSQSSGNTIYF
J: TRBJ1-2; V: TRBV24-1; D: NA; CDR3: CATSDLTGTYGYTF
J: TRBJ2-3; V: TRBV7-2; D: NA; CDR3: CASSPTTDTQYF
J: TRBJ2-7; V: TRBV25-1; D: TRBD2; CDR3: CASTRASGRFFEQYF
J: TRBJ2-3; V: TRBV6-2/TRBV6-3; D: NA; CDR3: CASSRFGLERDTQYF
J: TRBJ1-1; V: TRBV20-1; D: NA; CDR3: CSAGGQGPEAFF
J: TRBJ1-1; V: TRBV5-1; D: NA; CDR3: CASNNGEVNTEAFF
J: TRBJ2-1; V: TRBV5-1; D: NA; CDR3: CASSLVTGNEQFF
J: TRBJ2-2; V: TRBV20-1; D: TRBD1; CDR3: CSARVGDRGNTGELFF
J: TRBJ2-3; V: TRBV3-1; D: TRBD2; CDR3: CASSPRTSERGGSTDTQYF
J: TRBJ1-2; V: TRBV20-1; D: NA; CDR3: CSAWDAANYGYTF
J: TRBJ2-1; V: TRBV12-3/TRBV12-4; D: TRBD2; CDR3: CAISTSGINEQFF
J: TRBJ2-2; V: TRBV20-1; D: TRBD1; CDR3: CSARGVGTVDTGELFF
J: TRBJ2-7; V: TRBV12-3/TRBV12-4; D: NA; CDR3: CASSSRIHREQYF
J: TRBJ1-2; V: TRBV7-8; D: NA; CDR3: CASSLGDINYGYTF
J: TRBJ2-3; V: TRBV7-9; D: TRBD2; CDR3: CASKASGGTDTQYF
J: TRBJ1-5; V: TRBV5-1; D: NA; CDR3: CASSFGVGQPQHF
J: TRBJ1-6; V: TRBV6-5; D: NA; CDR3: CASRGQRNSYNSPLHF
J: TRBJ1-1; V: TRBV4-2; D: NA; CDR3: CASSQAQWGSTEAFF
J: TRBJ1-5; V: TRBV7-8; D: NA; CDR3: CASSFARGNQPQHF
J: TRBJ1-1; V: TRBV12-3/TRBV12-4; D: TRBD1; CDR3: CASTTGVTEAFF
J: TRBJ2-1; V: TRBV4-3; D: NA; CDR3: CASSQDRGGDYNEQFF
J: TRBJ2-1; V: TRBV4-3; D: TRBD2; CDR3: CASSQDPGLAGGGEQFF
J: TRBJ2-3; V: TRBV6-5; D: TRBD2; CDR3: CASSSSGDTQYF
J: TRBJ2-1; V: TRBV5-1; D: TRBD2; CDR3: CASSLDLAGVFHEQFF
J: TRBJ2-7; V: TRBV6-6; D: NA; CDR3: CASSYSRGPEQYF
J: TRBJ2-3; V: TRBV6-6; D: NA; CDR3: CASSFGRDTQYF
J: TRBJ1-2; V: TRBV18; D: NA; CDR3: CASSPTQLQGDYGYTF
J: TRBJ2-3; V: TRBV20-1; D: NA; CDR3: CSARLVQTQNGDTQYF
J: TRBJ2-1; V: TRBV7-2; D: NA; CDR3: CASSSGHGEQFF
J: TRBJ2-7; V: TRBV12-3/TRBV12-4; D: NA; CDR3: CASGSLGTSYEQYF
J: TRBJ2-3; V: TRBV7-8; D: TRBD2; CDR3: CASSPFLGGGGLDTQYF
J: TRBJ1-5; V: TRBV5-5; D: NA; CDR3: CASSLASRDNQPQHF
J: TRBJ1-6; V: TRBV5-1; D: NA; CDR3: CASSLSAQSSYNSPLHF
J: TRBJ2-3; V: TRBV20-1; D: TRBD2; CDR3: CSANPIAGVDTQYF
J: TRBJ2-7; V: TRBV2; D: TRBD2; CDR3: CASRRREGLKSYEQYF
J: TRBJ2-4; V: TRBV29-1; D: NA; CDR3: CSVLGLGTKNIQYF
J: TRBJ2-7; V: TRBV12-3/TRBV12-4; D: NA; CDR3: CASSLWGEQYF
J: TRBJ1-1; V: TRBV29-1; D: NA; CDR3: CSVAVTDTEAFF
J: TRBJ2-2; V: TRBV7-2; D: NA; CDR3: CASSLGAGFTGELFF
J: TRBJ1-2; V: TRBV6-2/TRBV6-3; D: NA; CDR3: CASKEGSHGYTF
J: TRBJ1-3; V: TRBV27; D: NA; CDR3: CASRVTYSGNTIYF
J: TRBJ2-7; V: TRBV5-1; D: NA; CDR3: CASSPGTDTYEQYF
J: TRBJ1-4; V: TRBV12-3/TRBV12-4; D: NA; CDR3: CASSLFRAPGEKLFF
J: TRBJ2-2; V: TRBV24-1; D: TRBD1; CDR3: CATSKRDRDTGELFF
J: TRBJ1-2; V: TRBV30; D: TRBD1; CDR3: CAWSVRGQGRGYTF
J: TRBJ2-6; V: TRBV3-1; D: TRBD1; CDR3: CASSHLGQGYGSGANVLTF
J: TRBJ2-5; V: TRBV18; D: NA; CDR3: CASSPLPHPGRLHQETQYF
J: TRBJ1-5; V: TRBV20-1; D: NA; CDR3: CSASGQGGQPQHF